This TCR beta chain is from a study of T cell repertoires in ileal Crohn's disease. Produced via immunoSEQ multiplex PCR; TCRdb's table is partial and in-frame only. The data hold a few thousand clones, with just over 95% observed a single time. CDR1 SGHRS and CDR2 YFSETQ come from the germline V gene. V shed 4 bases and J 3 bases; nucleotides not matched to a gene: 6. The CDR3 consists of 15 residues. The chain is built from TRBV5-1 and TRBJ2-3, with 9 bases matching TRBD1. The sequence was obtained from an adult with Crohn's disease. The sample taken for sequencing was ileal tissue. The CDR3, as DNA: TGCGCCAGCAGCACAGGGGGCGTAAGTACAGATACGCAGTATTTT. Its translation: CASSTGGVSTDTQYF.